This T cell receptor beta chain was identified during a study of Ad26.COV2.S vaccination and SARS-CoV-2 variants. The V end lost 3 bases, the J end lost 6 bases, and 6 bases lay between the germline ends. CDR1 is SGHVS and CDR2 is FQNEAQ in the germline V gene. The CDR3 covers 12 residues. Treatment noted: roughly 18 received Ad26.COV2.S at low or high dose, single or two shots; roughly 5 received placebo; per-sample allocation not given. Sampling happened 63 days after the first vaccine or placebo injection. TCRdb's copy holds only in-frame clones and misses some; the assay was immunoSEQ multiplex PCR. The data show about 350,000 clones, 75% to 90% seen once.

The rearrangement uses TRBV7-8 and TRBJ2-1; no reliable D call. The input for sequencing was peripheral blood, taken in a trial of Ad26.COV2.S vaccine versus placebo. The receptor was derived from a person aged 18 to 65 who received the Ad26.COV2.S COVID-19 vaccine or a placebo. CDR3 loop: CASSFYVNEQFF. CDR3 DNA sequence: TGTGCCAGCAGCTTCTACGTCAATGAGCAGTTCTTC.